These 18 T cell receptor beta chains originate from one sample sequenced in a study of shared clonotypes between healthy human individuals. CD45RO-negative, CCR7-positively selected cells formed the naive CD8 fraction, excluding terminally differentiated effector memory CD45RA+ cells. Profiled with immunoSEQ multiplex PCR; TCRdb holds only in-frame clones, not every one. The top ten hold roughly 1% of the sample, which has roughly 1,800,000 clones, approximately 94% seen once. Sequenced sample: naive CD8+ T cells sorted from blood. The receptors originated from a man between 18 and 35 years old in good health.

The rearrangement joins TRBV5-1 to TRBJ2-2, with D hard to call. The length of the CDR3 is 15 residues. Looked up from germline, CDR1 is SGHRS and CDR2 is YFSETQ. Between the trimmed V and J ends, which lost 2 bases and 3 bases, there was a span of 11 bases. The CDR3 DNA follows: TGCGCCAGCAGCTTTAATGGGATGGACACCGGGGAGCTGTTTTTT. Residues: CASSFNGMDTGELFF. Supplemented by reference TRBV5-1 and TRBJ2-2, the full variable domain reads KAGVTQTPRYLIKTRGQQVTLSCSPISGHRSVSWYQQTPGQGLQFLFEYFSETQRNKGNFPGRFSGRQFSNSRSEMNVSTLELGDSALYLCASSFNGMDTGELFFGEGSRLTVL.

The V and J genes are TRBV28 and TRBJ2-5; 12 bases fit TRBD2. J was trimmed by 2 bases and V by 6 bases; bases with no gene match: 10. Germline V gene sequence: CDR1 MDHEN, CDR2 SYDVKM. This CDR3 is 17 amino acids long. DNA for the CDR3: TGTGCCAGCAGCCTCTGGACTAGCGGGGATAGACAAGAGACCCAGTACTTC. It translates to CASSLWTSGDRQETQYF. The full variable domain, its missing parts supplied by reference TRBV28 and TRBJ2-5, is DVKVTQSSRYLVKRTGEKVFLECVQDMDHENMFWYRQDPGLGLRLIYFSYDVKMKEKGDIPEGYSVSREKKERFSLILESASTNQTSMYLCASSLWTSGDRQETQYFGPGTRLLVL.

This sequence joins TRBV5-1 and TRBJ2-1; 8 bases are a match to TRBD2. CDR1 and CDR2 (germline): SGHRS, YFSETQ. V gave up 1 base and J gave up 4 bases; unmatched junction bases: 4. The CDR3 covers 15 residues. The CDR3 is CASSLITSGYNEQFF. CDR3 nucleotides: TGCGCCAGCAGCTTGATAACTAGCGGTTACAATGAGCAGTTCTTC.

With respect to this clone: Other DNA sequences within the sample encode an identical CDR3. The chain joins TRBV6-5 to TRBJ2-3; D not certain. Germline CDR1 and CDR2: MNHEY and SVGAGI. The V end lost 0 bases, the J end lost 0 bases, and 7 bases lay between the germline ends. The CDR3 has 15 amino acids. CDR3 in DNA: TGTGCCAGCAGTTACTCTGGGGAAAGCACAGATACGCAGTATTTT. Its protein product is CASSYSGESTDTQYF.

In regard to this clone: Other DNA sequences from this sample encode an identical CDR3 as well. V and J are TRBV20-1 and TRBJ2-1; D is unclear. The CDR3 contains 10 residues. V was shortened by 3 bases and J by 5 bases, with 2 bases between the two germline ends. Germline V gives CDR1 DFQATT, CDR2 SNEGSKA (reference sequence). DNA for the CDR3: TGCAGTGCTAGTGACAATGAGCAGTTCTTC. As protein: CSASDNEQFF.

The V gene is TRBV6-6, the J gene TRBJ1-2; a weak D match, TRBD1 (5 bases). The CDR3 consists of 14 residues. V was pared by 0 bases and J by 8 bases, with 13 bases between. Germline V gene lookup returns CDR1 MNHNY and CDR2 SVGAGI (reference sequence). The CDR3 nucleotides are TGTGCCAGCAGTTACTCTGGGCAGGGAGAGGGCTACACCTTC. Translation gives CASSYSGQGEGYTF.

The chain links TRBV7-2 to TRBJ2-7; TRBD1 aligns across 10 bases. The ends lost 6 bases at V and 1 base at J; junction bases unmatched: 6. CDR1 and CDR2 (germline): SGHTA, FQGNSA. This CDR3 has 15 residues. CDR3 protein: CASSWDRGGSYEQYF. CDR3 sequence (DNA): TGTGCCAGCAGTTGGGACAGGGGAGGGTCCTACGAGCAGTACTTC. The whole variable domain, remainder taken from reference TRBV7-2 and TRBJ2-7, is GAGVSQSPSNKVTEKGKDVELRCDPISGHTALYWYRQSLGQGLEFLIYFQGNSAPDKSGLPSDRFSAERTGGSVSTLTIQRTQQEDSAVYLCASSWDRGGSYEQYFGPGTRLTVT.

CDR3: CASSLSGTGAANYGYTF. The DNA for the CDR3 is TGCGCCAGCAGCTTATCCGGGACAGGGGCCGCCAACTATGGCTACACCTTC. V gene TRBV5-1 combines with J gene TRBJ1-2, with 10 bases that match TRBD1. Germline values: CDR1 SGHRS, CDR2 YFSETQ. Germline trimming cut 2 bases from V and 2 bases from J; bases unmatched to any gene: 9. CDR3 length: 17 amino acids.

The genes are TRBV19 and TRBJ2-1; a weak D match, TRBD2 (5 bases). Trimming stripped 1 base from V and 8 bases from J, with 15 bases between. The CDR3 extends over 15 amino acids. Germline assignment: CDR1 LNHDA and CDR2 SQIVND (reference sequence). The CDR3 region has the DNA TGTGCCAGTAGTATAGGGGTTAGCCGGGGAGATGAGCAGTTCTTC. As protein: CASSIGVSRGDEQFF.

V gene TRBV7-3 combines with J gene TRBJ2-2, with 9 bases aligning to TRBD2. Germline CDR1 SGHTA, CDR2 FQGTGA. The CDR3 has 19 amino acids. Trimming removed 5 bases from V and 4 bases from J; junction bases left unmatched: 17. CDR3 bases: TGTGCCAGCAGCCCCATCCCGTGGGTAGCGGGGGACAGCACCGGGGAGCTGTTTTTT. Translation gives CASSPIPWVAGDSTGELFF.

The chain carries TRBV5-1 and TRBJ2-1; 7 nucleotides agree with TRBD1. V trimming: 2 bases; J trimming: 0 bases; junction bases outside the gene matches: 11. The CDR3 runs to 18 residues. Germline CDR1 and CDR2: SGHRS and YFSETQ. CDR3 bases: TGCGCCAGCAGCTTAGGATTGAAAGACAGGGTCTCCTACAATGAGCAGTTCTTC. This translates into CASSLGLKDRVSYNEQFF. The complete variable domain, with remaining parts taken from reference TRBV5-1 and TRBJ2-1, reads KAGVTQTPRYLIKTRGQQVTLSCSPISGHRSVSWYQQTPGQGLQFLFEYFSETQRNKGNFPGRFSGRQFSNSRSEMNVSTLELGDSALYLCASSLGLKDRVSYNEQFFGPGTRLTVL.

CDR3 DNA sequence: TGTGCCAGCACCTGGACTAGCGGGGGAGAGACCCAGTACTTC. Protein: CASTWTSGGETQYF. The rearrangement uses TRBV6-6 and TRBJ2-5; 13 bases map to TRBD2. Trimming took 7 bases from V and 4 from J; bases not matched to a gene: 3. The length of the CDR3 is 14 residues. Germline CDR1 and CDR2: MNHNY and SVGAGI (reference sequence).

Regarding this clone: Additional DNA sequences in this sample encode the identical CDR3. The chain uses TRBV27 and TRBJ2-7; weak D call: TRBD1 (5 bases). The V gene's germline CDR1 is MNHEY and CDR2 SMNVEV (reference sequence). Trimming removed 5 bases at V and 2 bases at J, with 10 bases between. This CDR3 is 13 amino acids long. CDR3 region: CASSPRGPYEQYF. The CDR3 DNA follows: TGTGCCAGCAGTCCAAGGGGCCCCTACGAGCAGTACTTC.

This chain links TRBV4-1 with TRBJ2-7; either TRBD1 or TRBD2 may fit D (5 bases each). This CDR3 spans 14 amino acids. Germline V gene data show CDR1 as MGHRA and CDR2 as YSYEKL. V gave up 5 bases and J gave up 1 base, with 12 bases separating them. CDR3 sequence: CASSSRDRSYEQYF. CDR3 DNA: TGCGCCAGCAGCAGCCGGGACCGGTCCTACGAGCAGTACTTC.

The chain has TRBV6-5 and TRBJ2-7; 8 bases are shared with TRBD2. The germline gives CDR1 MNHEY, CDR2 SVGAGI. V lost 6 bases to trimming and J lost 0 bases; unmatched junction nucleotides: 4. This CDR3 comprises 14 residues. DNA for the CDR3: TGTGCCAGCAGCTTACTAGCGGACTCCTACGAGCAGTACTTC. Protein product: CASSLLADSYEQYF.

The CDR3 spells CASSGSLSGANVLTF. The CDR3 DNA is TGTGCCAGCAGTGGAAGTCTCTCTGGGGCCAACGTCCTGACTTTC. This sequence joins TRBV2 and TRBJ2-6, with D unclear. The CDR3 covers 15 residues. Trimming cost V 4 bases and J 0 bases, with 7 bases left between them. Germline values: CDR1 SNHLY, CDR2 FYNNEI.

This chain joins TRBV19 and TRBJ1-4; D is unresolved. The V and J ends lost 7 bases and 0 bases respectively, with 15 bases between them. This CDR3 is built from 16 residues. Germline-derived CDR1 and CDR2 are LNHDA and SQIVND (reference sequence). This CDR3 is CASTLVDRATNEKLFF. The CDR3 DNA reads as TGTGCCAGTACCCTTGTGGATCGTGCAACTAATGAAAAACTGTTTTTT.

The J gene is TRBJ1-2, the V gene TRBV13; D gene uncertain. CDR1 is PRHDT, CDR2 FYEKMQ, per germline (reference sequence). V was pared by 4 bases and J by 0 bases, with 9 bases between. The length of the CDR3 is 14 residues. This CDR3 reads CASSSGRTNYGYTF. CDR3 sequence (DNA): TGTGCCAGCAGCTCCGGACGGACTAACTATGGCTACACCTTC. Drawing the rest from reference TRBV13 and TRBJ1-2, the complete variable domain is AAGVIQSPRHLIKEKRETATLKCYPIPRHDTVYWYQQGPGQDPQFLISFYEKMQSDKGSIPDRFSAQQFSDYHSELNMSSLELGDSALYFCASSSGRTNYGYTFGSGTRLTVV.